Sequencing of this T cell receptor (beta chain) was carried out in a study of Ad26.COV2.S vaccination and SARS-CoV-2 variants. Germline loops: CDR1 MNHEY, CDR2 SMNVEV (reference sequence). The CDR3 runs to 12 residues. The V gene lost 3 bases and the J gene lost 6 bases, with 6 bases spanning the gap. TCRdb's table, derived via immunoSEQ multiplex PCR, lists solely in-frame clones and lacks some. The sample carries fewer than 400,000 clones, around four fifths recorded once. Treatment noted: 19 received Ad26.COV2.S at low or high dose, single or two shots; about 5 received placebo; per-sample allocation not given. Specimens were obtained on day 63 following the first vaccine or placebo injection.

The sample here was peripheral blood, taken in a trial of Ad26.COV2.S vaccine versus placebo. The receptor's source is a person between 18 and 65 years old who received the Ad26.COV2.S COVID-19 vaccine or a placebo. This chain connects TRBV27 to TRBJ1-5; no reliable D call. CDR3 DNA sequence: TGTGCCAGCAGTTTGATCGGTCAGCCCCAGCATTTT. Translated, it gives CASSLIGQPQHF.